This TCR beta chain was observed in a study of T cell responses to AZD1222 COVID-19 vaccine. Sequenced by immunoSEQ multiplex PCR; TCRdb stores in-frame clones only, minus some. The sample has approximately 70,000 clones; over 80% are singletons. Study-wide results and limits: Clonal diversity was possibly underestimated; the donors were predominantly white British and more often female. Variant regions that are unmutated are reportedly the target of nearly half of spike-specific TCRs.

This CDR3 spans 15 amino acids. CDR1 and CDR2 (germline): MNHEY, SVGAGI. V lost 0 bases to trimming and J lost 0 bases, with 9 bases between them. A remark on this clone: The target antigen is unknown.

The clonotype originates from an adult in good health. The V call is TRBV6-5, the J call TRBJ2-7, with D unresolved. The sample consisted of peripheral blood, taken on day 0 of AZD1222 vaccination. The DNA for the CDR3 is TGTGCCAGCAGTTACTCTGGGCAGTTCTCCTACGAGCAGTACTTC. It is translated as CASSYSGQFSYEQYF.